Each of the 29 T cell receptor beta chains below was sequenced from the same sample in a study of human T cells and chemical hapten exposure. TCRdb redid the calling of the RACE reads with MiXCR, one entry per CDR3 protein. This sample has tens of thousands of distinct CDR3 sequences; over 9.5% occur once, and the top ten carry roughly 17%. As to time point: patch test 3, about 24 weeks after DPC sensitization. The treatment was: therapeutic diphenylcyclopropenone sensitization with weekly scalp DPC. The specimen comprised whole blood, sampled in connection with sensitization to the hapten diphenylcyclopropenone (DPC). Receptors originate from a woman aged 40 to 55 with alopecia areata. Some clones in this sample may be carry-over from other donors' samples.

The chain uses TRBV4-2 and TRBJ2-1, with a weak D call TRBD2 (6 bases). This CDR3 is built from 14 residues. V dropped 0 bases and J dropped 9 bases, with 12 bases sitting between them. Germline CDR1 and CDR2: LGHNA and YNFKEQ. This CDR3 is CASSQDLREREQFF. The DNA for the CDR3 is TGTGCCAGCAGCCAAGATCTTCGGGAGCGTGAGCAGTTCTTC.

This clonotype was detected only a few times. CDR3 DNA: TGTGCCATCAGTGAGAACGGAGAGCAGTACTTC. This encodes CAISENGEQYF. The genes are TRBV10-3 and TRBJ2-7; D is unresolved. V lost 2 bases and J lost 7, with 6 bases in between. This CDR3 comprises 11 residues. CDR1 is ENHRY, CDR2 SYGVKD, per germline.

This clonotype was counted many times. The J gene is TRBJ1-4, the V gene TRBV20-1, with D maybe TRBD1 (6 bases). CDR3 size: 15 residues. CDR1 DFQATT and CDR2 SNEGSKA come from the germline V gene (reference sequence). Between the trimmed V and J ends, which lost 6 bases and 7 bases, there was a span of 21 bases. The CDR3 DNA follows: TGCAGTGCCCAACCCGGGGGCGCGTCTAGTGAAAAACTGTTTTTT. Translating gives CSAQPGGASSEKLFF.

This clonotype showed up many times. V and J are TRBV2 and TRBJ2-5, with a possible D match to TRBD2 (5 bases). The CDR3 consists of 16 residues. Trimming cost V 7 bases and J 2 bases, with 20 bases left between them. Germline lookup yields CDR1 SNHLY and CDR2 FYNNEI. The CDR3 protein is CASTPAPGVKQETQYF. In DNA, the CDR3 is TGTGCCAGCACCCCGGCCCCCGGGGTAAAACAAGAGACCCAGTACTTC.

This clonotype was detected ten times or more. Mismatch with germline at one junction end may stem from a read error. This chain links TRBV29-1 with TRBJ2-3; D might be TRBD1 (6 bases). Germline values: CDR1 SQVTM, CDR2 ANQGSEA. The CDR3 has 15 residues. CDR3 residues: CSVKEQGWVTDTQYF. The CDR3 DNA reads TGCAGCGTTAAAGAACAGGGTTGGGTCACAGATACGCAGTATTTT.

This clonotype has at least ten counts. CDR3 sequence (DNA): TGTGCCAGCAGCCCACCAGCGGCGCTGGGAGCCAAAAACATTCAGTACTTC. This codes for CASSPPAALGAKNIQYF. The chain employs TRBV7-9 and TRBJ2-4; maybe TRBD2 (5 bases). Germline CDR1 is SEHNR and CDR2 is FQNEAQ (reference sequence). Trimming cost V 5 bases and J 0 bases, with 17 bases left between them. This CDR3 contains 17 residues.

The chain couples TRBV12-3 or TRBV12-4 to TRBJ1-5; D unclear. V was pared by 6 bases and J by 4 bases, with 13 bases between. CDR3 size: 14 residues. CDR3 nucleotides: TGTGCCAGCAGCTGGGTCGATACAAATCAGCCCCAGCATTTT. Translating gives CASSWVDTNQPQHF.

In this sample, this clonotype turned up once. V usage is TRBV6-2 or TRBV6-3 and J usage is TRBJ2-3; D tentatively reads TRBD1 or TRBD2 (5 bases each). This CDR3 is built from 15 residues. Trimming shortened V by 6 bases and J by 0 bases, and 13 bases separated the two germline ends. The V gene's germline CDR1 is MNHEY and CDR2 SVGEGT. The CDR3 here is CASSSGAGSTDTQYF. In nucleotides, the CDR3 is TGTGCCAGCAGCTCCGGGGCAGGGAGCACAGATACGCAGTATTTT.

This chain uses TRBV6-2 or TRBV6-3 with TRBJ2-7; TRBD1 matches at 8 bases. The CDR3 loop spans 15 amino acids. Germline V gene sequence: CDR1 MNHEY, CDR2 SVGEGT. Trimming removed 6 bases from V and 6 bases from J; junction bases left unmatched: 13. CDR3 region: CASRQPGQGSSEQYF. In DNA, the CDR3 is TGTGCCAGCAGACAACCCGGACAGGGTAGTTCCGAGCAGTACTTC.

The rearrangement links TRBV12-5 to TRBJ2-7, with TRBD1 matching over 8 bases. There are 13 residues in the CDR3. CDR1 LGHNT and CDR2 FRNRAP come from the germline V gene. V lost 11 bases and J lost 0; bases outside the gene matches: 6. CDR3 in DNA: TGTGCTGGCCCGGGACAGGTCTCCTACGAGCAGTACTTC. This translates into CAGPGQVSYEQYF. The whole variable domain, remainder taken from reference TRBV12-5 and TRBJ2-7, is DARVTQTPRHKVTEMGQEVTMRCQPILGHNTVFWYRQTMMQGLELLAYFRNRAPLDDSGMPKDRFSAEMPDATLATLKIQPSEPRDSAVYFCAGPGQVSYEQYFGPGTRLTVT.

V usage is TRBV2 and J usage is TRBJ1-6; the match to TRBD1 covers 7 bases. The junction had 7 bases not matched to a gene; V was cut back by 6 bases and J by 14 bases. Germline loops: CDR1 SNHLY, CDR2 FYNNEI. The CDR3 consists of 12 residues. The CDR3 spells CASRATGQSLHF. The DNA for the CDR3 is TGTGCCAGCAGGGCCACGGGACAGTCCCTCCACTTT.

This clonotype was seen only a few times. The CDR3 here is CSARRRTSGTSTDTQYF. The DNA for the CDR3 is TGCAGTGCTAGACGCCGGACTAGCGGAACTAGCACAGATACGCAGTATTTT. This chain joins TRBV20-1 and TRBJ2-3; 10 nucleotides line up with TRBD2. Germline loops: CDR1 DFQATT, CDR2 SNEGSKA (reference sequence). The length of the CDR3 is 17 residues. The V segment lost 2 bases and the J segment 0 bases; nucleotides outside the gene matches: 8.

V usage is TRBV4-3 and J usage is TRBJ2-2; no firm D call. Germline V gene data show CDR1 as LGHNA and CDR2 as YSLEER. The CDR3 extends over 12 amino acids. V was shortened by 0 bases and J by 8 bases, with 4 bases between the two germline ends. CDR3 nucleotide sequence: TGCGCCAGCAGCCAAGATCTTGGGGAGCTGTTTTTT. This codes for CASSQDLGELFF.

The rearrangement uses TRBV4-1 and TRBJ1-2; perhaps TRBD1 as D (5 bases). Trimming shortened V by 1 base and J by 4 bases, and 13 bases separated the two germline ends. CDR3 length: 15 residues. CDR1 and CDR2 (germline): MGHRA, YSYEKL. CDR3 protein: CASSQGDGRSYGYTF. As DNA, the CDR3 is TGCGCCAGCAGCCAAGGGGACGGTCGGAGCTATGGCTACACCTTC.

This rearrangement joins TRBV7-9 to TRBJ2-3, with D perhaps matching TRBD2 (6 bases). Between the trimmed V and J ends, which lost 2 bases and 0 bases, there was a span of 9 bases. CDR1 and CDR2 from the germline V gene are SEHNR and FQNEAQ (reference sequence). This CDR3 spans 15 amino acids. CDR3 in amino acids: CASSLSGDSTDTQYF. CDR3 bases: TGTGCCAGCAGCTTATCGGGGGATAGCACAGATACGCAGTATTTT.

This clonotype was counted ten times or more. This chain uses TRBV7-7 with TRBJ2-3, with D possibly TRBD1 on 6 matching bases. Germline V gene sequence: CDR1 SSHAT, CDR2 FNYEAQ (reference sequence). The CDR3 loop spans 13 amino acids. Trimming removed 5 bases at V and 8 bases at J, with 14 bases between. The CDR3 reads CASSRDTRGTQYF. The CDR3 DNA follows: TGTGCCAGCAGCCGGGACACTCGGGGTACGCAGTATTTT. The full variable domain, with the rest looked up from reference TRBV7-7 and TRBJ2-3, is GAGVSQSPRYKVTKRGQDVTLRCDPISSHATLYWYQQALGQGPEFLTYFNYEAQPDKSGLPSDRFSAERPEGSISTLTIQRTEQRDSAMYRCASSRDTRGTQYFGPGTRLTVL.

This clonotype was seen only a few times. The V call is TRBV18, the J call TRBJ2-2; TRBD1 agrees at 7 bases. Germline loops: CDR1 KGHSH, CDR2 LQKENI. The CDR3 extends over 15 amino acids. Trimming took 6 bases from V and 4 from J; bases not matched to a gene: 8. The CDR3 is CASSPWDRPTGELFF. In nucleotides, the CDR3 is TGTGCCAGCTCCCCCTGGGACAGACCCACCGGGGAGCTGTTTTTT.

The rearrangement joins TRBV7-3 to TRBJ2-2, with TRBD1 identical over 7 bases. Looked up from germline, CDR1 is SGHTA and CDR2 is FQGTGA. J gave up 5 bases and V 3 bases, and 6 bases lay outside the gene matches. The CDR3 consists of 15 residues. CDR3 loop: CASSFNRGGTGELFF. The CDR3, as DNA: TGTGCCAGCAGCTTCAACAGGGGTGGTACCGGGGAGCTGTTTTTT.

V is TRBV5-1 and J is TRBJ2-3; D remains ambiguous. V lost 4 bases and J 2 bases, leaving 5 bases between the germline ends. Germline-derived CDR1 and CDR2 are SGHRS and YFSETQ. This CDR3 region has 12 residues. The chain's CDR3 is CASSPPTDTQYF. The CDR3 DNA is TGCGCCAGCAGCCCCCCCACAGATACGCAGTATTTT.

This clonotype was recorded a few times. DNA for the CDR3: TGTGCCAGCAGCGTAGGCACGGGACGCCCAAACTATGGCTACACCTTC. It specifies CASSVGTGRPNYGYTF. This chain links TRBV9 with TRBJ1-2, with D tentatively TRBD1 (5 bases). Per the germline V gene, CDR1 is SGDLS and CDR2 is YYNGEE. V was pared by 0 bases and J by 2 bases, with 14 bases between. The CDR3 has 16 amino acids.

This clonotype was recorded a few times. V gene TRBV4-3 combines with J gene TRBJ2-7; D ambiguous. V was cut by 0 bases and J by 4 bases, with 7 bases left in between. This CDR3 comprises 13 residues. Germline V gives CDR1 LGHNA, CDR2 YSLEER. CDR3 protein: CASSQERQYEQYF. The CDR3 DNA sequence: TGCGCCAGCAGCCAAGAAAGGCAGTACGAGCAGTACTTC.

The chain employs TRBV6-2 or TRBV6-3 and TRBJ2-2, with D maybe TRBD2 (7 bases). The CDR3 has 13 residues. Germline V CDR1 and CDR2: MNHEY, SVGEGT. The V end lost 8 bases, the J end lost 4 bases, and 11 bases lay between the germline ends. The CDR3 DNA reads TGTGCCAGCGGGGGGGCCAGCACCGGGGAGCTGTTTTTT. Its translation is CASGGASTGELFF.

This clonotype was seen many times. The V gene is TRBV19, the J gene TRBJ1-5; D possibly corresponds to TRBD1 (5 bases). V shed 3 bases and J shed 0 bases, with 18 bases lying between them. Germline loops: CDR1 LNHDA, CDR2 SQIVND (reference sequence). This CDR3 has 18 amino acids. Written as DNA, the CDR3 is TGTGCCAGTAGTATTATGGACATCGGAGGCTATAGCAATCAGCCCCAGCATTTT. Translation: CASSIMDIGGYSNQPQHF.

This clonotype was counted ten times or more. The chain couples TRBV19 to TRBJ1-6; D might be TRBD1 (5 bases). The CDR3 extends over 14 amino acids. Trimming cost V 6 bases and J 7 bases, with 13 bases left between them. From germline, CDR1 is LNHDA and CDR2 SQIVND (reference sequence). This CDR3 is CASSTGTANSPLHF. The DNA for the CDR3 is TGTGCCAGTAGCACAGGCACCGCCAATTCACCCCTCCACTTT.

The sample holds many counts of this clonotype. The CDR3 DNA reads TGCGCCAGCAGCTTGGACGCCCCACCGGACACTGAAGCTTTCTTT. Translation: CASSLDAPPDTEAFF. The gene calls are TRBV5-1 and TRBJ1-1, with D unclear. There are 15 residues in the CDR3. Germline V gene sequence: CDR1 SGHRS, CDR2 YFSETQ. V shed 0 bases and J shed 3 bases, with 12 bases lying between them. The variable domain in full, with the rest retrieved from reference TRBV5-1 and TRBJ1-1, is KAGVTQTPRYLIKTRGQQVTLSCSPISGHRSVSWYQQTPGQGLQFLFEYFSETQRNKGNFPGRFSGRQFSNSRSEMNVSTLELGDSALYLCASSLDAPPDTEAFFGQGTRLTVV.

This clonotype occurred many times. The gene calls are TRBV19 and TRBJ1-5, with 7 positions matching TRBD1. This CDR3 has 14 amino acids. Germline CDR1 LNHDA, CDR2 SQIVND (reference sequence). V lost 2 bases and J lost 2; bases outside the gene matches: 0. This chain's CDR3 is CASSIQGGNQPQHF. The CDR3 DNA is TGTGCCAGTAGTATACAGGGGGGCAATCAGCCCCAGCATTTT.

In this sample, this clonotype turned up a few times. As DNA, the CDR3 is TGTGCCATCCGGCAGGGGGCAATTCAGGACGGGGAGCTGTTTTTT. Translation gives CAIRQGAIQDGELFF. The genes are TRBV10-3 and TRBJ2-2; 8 nucleotides line up with TRBD1. The CDR3 length is 15 residues. The V gene's germline CDR1 is ENHRY and CDR2 SYGVKD. V lost 8 bases and J lost 7; bases outside the gene matches: 12.

This clonotype turned up a few times. The chain employs TRBV28 and TRBJ2-7; 10 bases are a match to TRBD2. This CDR3 contains 17 residues. The germline CDR1 and CDR2 sequences are MDHEN and SYDVKM. With 5 bases clipped from V and 0 bases from J, the junction kept 10 bases outside the gene matches. The DNA for the CDR3 is TGTGCCAGCAGTCCGCTTGGGGTAGCGGGGGGCTCCTACGAGCAGTACTTC. This codes for CASSPLGVAGGSYEQYF.

This clonotype was seen repeatedly, ten times or more. V gene TRBV19 combines with J gene TRBJ2-5; no clear D. Germline V lookup: CDR1 LNHDA, CDR2 SQIVND (reference sequence). Trimming pared 6 bases from V and 2 bases from J, leaving 10 bases between. The CDR3 consists of 13 residues. The CDR3 loop is CASSPTVQETQYF. The CDR3 DNA reads TGTGCCAGTAGCCCTACAGTTCAAGAGACCCAGTACTTC.